This TCR beta chain comes out of a study of cytomegalovirus exposure and HLA in healthy donors. Overall study results and limits: Researchers had no immune exposure information except CMV serostatus available. Cytomegalovirus-associated TCR beta chains were listed, numbering some 180. On later analysis, the bulk of CMV-associated TCR beta chains appeared to be HLA-restricted. Highest at DRB1 and lowest at HLA-C, TCR association rates differed among HLA loci in a later analysis.

Details on this clone: Its specificity is not known.

A multiplex PCR was run with 60 Vbeta primers and 13 Jbeta primers. The protocol was immunoSEQ multiplex PCR, while the TCRdb copy is restricted to in-frame clones and leaves out a portion. The sample carries fewer than 250,000 clones, roughly 80% recorded once. The J segment lost 5 bases and the V segment lost 6 bases, leaving 8 bases of the junction unmatched. Germline V gene lookup returns CDR1 MNHNS and CDR2 SASEGT. The CDR3 totals 14 residues. Sequenced material: PBMCs. The V call is TRBV6-1, the J call TRBJ1-1; 8 positions agree with TRBD1. The sequence came from a man in his thirties or forties in good health and CMV-seronegative. In DNA form, the CDR3 reads TGTGCCAGCAGGGGGCAGGGGGCTTGGACTGAAGCTTTCTTT. Its translation: CASRGQGAWTEAFF.